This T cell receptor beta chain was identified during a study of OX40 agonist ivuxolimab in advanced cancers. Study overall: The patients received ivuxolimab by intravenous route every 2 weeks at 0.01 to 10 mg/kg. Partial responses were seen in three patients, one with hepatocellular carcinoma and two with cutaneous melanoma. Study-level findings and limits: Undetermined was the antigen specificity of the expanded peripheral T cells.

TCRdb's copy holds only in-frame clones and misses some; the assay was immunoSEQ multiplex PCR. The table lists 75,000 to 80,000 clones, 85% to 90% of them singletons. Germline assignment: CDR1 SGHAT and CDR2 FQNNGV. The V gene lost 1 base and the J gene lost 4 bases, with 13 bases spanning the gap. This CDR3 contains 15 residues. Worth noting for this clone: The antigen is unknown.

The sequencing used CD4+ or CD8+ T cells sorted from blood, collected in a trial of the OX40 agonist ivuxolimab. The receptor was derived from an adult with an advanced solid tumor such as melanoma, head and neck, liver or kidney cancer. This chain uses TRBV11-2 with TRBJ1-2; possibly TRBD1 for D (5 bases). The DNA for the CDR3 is TGTGCCAGCAGCTTAGTGGCAGGGAGTCCCTATGGCTACACCTTC. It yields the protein CASSLVAGSPYGYTF.